A selection of T cell receptor beta chains follows, all from one sample in a study of blood T cell repertoires in COVID-19. Libraries were prepared by immunoSEQ multiplex PCR; TCRdb keeps only in-frame clonotypes and omits some of them. The sample lists fewer than 200,000 clones, around nine tenths occurring once. The sample consisted of peripheral blood. These receptors all stem from a man aged 40-55 years with active or convalescent COVID-19. The CDR3 runs from the conserved cysteine through the conserved F or W. The order of the fields is V gene, D gene, clone size, J gene, CDR3 protein, CDR3 DNA. The D gene is left open where the match is weak. Size is omitted from some rows. Given values are once, few, many or a class for expanded clones.

v_gene: TRBV28
d_gene: TRBD1
abundance: few
j_gene: TRBJ1-3
CDR3aa: CASRREGQADSGNTIYF
CDR3nt: TGTGCCAGCAGGCGGGAGGGACAGGCCGACTCTGGAAACACCATATATTTT

v_gene: TRBV28
d_gene: -
abundance: -
j_gene: TRBJ1-5
CDR3aa: CASSFVALQHF
CDR3nt: TGTGCCAGCAGTTTTGTGGCCCTTCAGCATTTT

v_gene: TRBV15
d_gene: TRBD1
abundance: few
j_gene: TRBJ1-4
CDR3aa: CATSRDRGNEKLFF
CDR3nt: TGTGCCACCAGCAGAGACAGGGGGAATGAAAAACTGTTTTTT

v_gene: TRBV28
d_gene: -
abundance: -
j_gene: TRBJ2-5
CDR3aa: CASSLRGGQETQYF
CDR3nt: TGTGCCAGCAGTTTACGTGGGGGGCAAGAGACCCAGTACTTC

v_gene: TRBV29-1
d_gene: TRBD1
abundance: -
j_gene: TRBJ2-3
CDR3aa: CSGAKGQLTDTQYF
CDR3nt: TGCAGCGGGGCCAAGGGACAGCTTACAGATACGCAGTATTTT

v_gene: TRBV4-3
d_gene: TRBD1
abundance: -
j_gene: TRBJ2-7
CDR3aa: CASSQDLSGQGHEQYF
CDR3nt: TGCGCCAGCAGCCAAGATCTTTCGGGACAGGGACACGAGCAGTACTTC

v_gene: TRBV7-9
d_gene: TRBD2
abundance: few
j_gene: TRBJ2-5
CDR3aa: CASRRTSGEETQYF
CDR3nt: TGTGCCAGCAGACGTACTAGCGGGGAAGAGACCCAGTACTTC

v_gene: TRBV30
d_gene: TRBD2
abundance: -
j_gene: TRBJ2-1
CDR3aa: CAWSVERTSGGANEQFF
CDR3nt: TGTGCCTGGAGTGTAGAGCGAACTAGCGGGGGGGCAAATGAGCAGTTCTTC

v_gene: TRBV6-5
d_gene: TRBD1
abundance: -
j_gene: TRBJ1-4
CDR3aa: CASRTGTGNEKLFF
CDR3nt: TGTGCCAGCCGTACCGGGACAGGGAATGAAAAACTGTTTTTT

v_gene: TRBV9
d_gene: TRBD2
abundance: -
j_gene: TRBJ2-5
CDR3aa: CASSVRPSGGKETQYF
CDR3nt: TGTGCCAGCAGCGTACGGCCTAGCGGGGGTAAGGAGACCCAGTACTTC

v_gene: TRBV7-3
d_gene: TRBD1
abundance: once
j_gene: TRBJ2-1
CDR3aa: CASSQPGQEYNEQFF
CDR3nt: TGTGCCAGCAGCCAACCGGGACAGGAATACAATGAGCAGTTCTTC

v_gene: TRBV6-6
d_gene: TRBD2
abundance: -
j_gene: TRBJ2-2
CDR3aa: CASREGTSSSGELFF
CDR3nt: TGTGCCAGCAGAGAGGGGACTAGCAGCAGCGGGGAGCTGTTTTTT

v_gene: TRBV29-1
d_gene: -
abundance: -
j_gene: TRBJ1-4
CDR3aa: CSVASATNEKLFF
CDR3nt: TGCAGCGTTGCGTCCGCAACTAATGAAAAACTGTTTTTT

v_gene: TRBV10-3
d_gene: -
abundance: many
j_gene: TRBJ1-3
CDR3aa: CAMRGGSGTIYF
CDR3nt: TGTGCCATGAGGGGGGGCTCCGGCACCATATATTTT

v_gene: TRBV20-1
d_gene: -
abundance: -
j_gene: TRBJ2-7
CDR3aa: CSAQTYEQYF
CDR3nt: TGCAGTGCCCAGACCTACGAGCAGTACTTC

v_gene: TRBV12-3/TRBV12-4
d_gene: -
abundance: -
j_gene: TRBJ1-6
CDR3aa: CASSFRRNSPLHF
CDR3nt: TGTGCCAGCAGTTTCAGAAGAAATTCACCCCTCCACTTT

v_gene: TRBV6-5
d_gene: TRBD1
abundance: -
j_gene: TRBJ2-4
CDR3aa: CASSMTGTENIQYF
CDR3nt: TGTGCCAGCAGCATGACCGGGACAGAAAACATTCAGTACTTC

v_gene: TRBV3-1/TRBV3-2
d_gene: -
abundance: -
j_gene: TRBJ1-1
CDR3aa: CASSHTTGVNTEAFF
CDR3nt: TGTGCCAGCAGCCACACGACAGGAGTGAACACTGAAGCTTTCTTT

v_gene: TRBV30
d_gene: TRBD2
abundance: -
j_gene: TRBJ2-5
CDR3aa: CALGGVQETQYF
CDR3nt: TGTGCTTTGGGGGGGGTCCAAGAGACCCAGTACTTC

v_gene: TRBV6-6
d_gene: -
abundance: -
j_gene: TRBJ2-7
CDR3aa: CASRGTYEQYF
CDR3nt: TGTGCCAGCCGGGGGACCTACGAGCAGTACTTC

v_gene: TRBV5-4
d_gene: -
abundance: -
j_gene: TRBJ2-2
CDR3aa: CASSLGGQRNTGELFF
CDR3nt: TGTGCCAGCAGCTTAGGCGGGCAGAGGAACACCGGGGAGCTGTTTTTT

v_gene: TRBV6-2/TRBV6-3
d_gene: -
abundance: -
j_gene: TRBJ1-6
CDR3aa: CASSYLGGGNSPLHF
CDR3nt: TGTGCCAGCAGTTATTTAGGCGGGGGAAATTCACCCCTCCACTTT

v_gene: TRBV4-1
d_gene: TRBD2
abundance: -
j_gene: TRBJ2-2
CDR3aa: CASSQEGLALGTGELFF
CDR3nt: TGCGCCAGCAGCCAAGAAGGACTAGCTCTTGGCACCGGGGAGCTGTTTTTT

v_gene: TRBV6-5
d_gene: TRBD1
abundance: -
j_gene: TRBJ2-2
CDR3aa: CASRPGQGGRGELFF
CDR3nt: TGTGCCAGCAGGCCGGGACAGGGGGGTAGGGGGGAGCTGTTTTTT

v_gene: TRBV28
d_gene: TRBD1
abundance: -
j_gene: TRBJ1-2
CDR3aa: CASSQGQGVGYTF
CDR3nt: TGTGCCAGCAGTCAGGGACAGGGAGTGGGCTACACCTTC

v_gene: TRBV18
d_gene: TRBD1
abundance: -
j_gene: TRBJ1-5
CDR3aa: CASSPGTGGNNQPQHF
CDR3nt: TGTGCCAGCTCACCCGGGACAGGGGGAAACAATCAGCCCCAGCATTTT

v_gene: TRBV2
d_gene: -
abundance: -
j_gene: TRBJ1-3
CDR3aa: CASKSYGGGNTIYF
CDR3nt: TGTGCCAGCAAGTCTTATGGAGGGGGAAACACCATATATTTT

v_gene: TRBV6-2/TRBV6-3
d_gene: TRBD1
abundance: -
j_gene: TRBJ1-2
CDR3aa: CASSYRTGETNYGYTF
CDR3nt: TGTGCCAGCAGTTACCGGACAGGCGAGACTAACTATGGCTACACCTTC

v_gene: TRBV27
d_gene: -
abundance: -
j_gene: TRBJ2-5
CDR3aa: CASSPIGQGGIETQYF
CDR3nt: TGTGCCAGCAGCCCTATAGGGCAGGGCGGGATAGAGACCCAGTACTTC

v_gene: TRBV4-2
d_gene: TRBD1
abundance: -
j_gene: TRBJ1-1
CDR3aa: CASSQGWDREINTEAFF
CDR3nt: TGTGCCAGCAGCCAAGGGTGGGACAGAGAAATAAACACTGAAGCTTTCTTT

v_gene: TRBV7-7
d_gene: TRBD1
abundance: -
j_gene: TRBJ2-1
CDR3aa: CASSLDRGSYNEQFF
CDR3nt: TGTGCTAGCAGCTTGGACAGGGGTTCCTACAATGAGCAGTTCTTC

v_gene: TRBV3-1/TRBV3-2
d_gene: -
abundance: -
j_gene: TRBJ1-5
CDR3aa: CASSQDQGNQPQHF
CDR3nt: TGTGCCAGCAGCCAAGACCAGGGCAATCAGCCCCAGCATTTT

v_gene: TRBV5-8
d_gene: -
abundance: -
j_gene: TRBJ2-1
CDR3aa: CASSFGGGTYNEQFF
CDR3nt: TGTGCCAGCAGCTTTGGTGGGGGGACGTACAATGAGCAGTTCTTC

v_gene: TRBV6-5
d_gene: TRBD2
abundance: few
j_gene: TRBJ2-3
CDR3aa: CASTDGGVTDTQYF
CDR3nt: TGTGCCAGCACGGACGGGGGGGTCACAGATACGCAGTATTTT

v_gene: TRBV5-5
d_gene: -
abundance: -
j_gene: TRBJ2-7
CDR3aa: CASSLASSAGLYEQYF
CDR3nt: TGTGCCAGCAGCTTGGCCTCCAGCGCAGGGCTCTACGAGCAGTACTTC

v_gene: TRBV19
d_gene: TRBD1
abundance: -
j_gene: TRBJ1-2
CDR3aa: CASMDREYGYTF
CDR3nt: TGTGCCAGCATGGACAGGGAATATGGCTACACCTTC

v_gene: TRBV9
d_gene: -
abundance: -
j_gene: TRBJ2-2
CDR3aa: CASSVDLTGELFF
CDR3nt: TGTGCCAGCAGCGTAGACTTGACCGGGGAGCTGTTTTTT

v_gene: TRBV7-2
d_gene: -
abundance: -
j_gene: TRBJ1-5
CDR3aa: CASSLGTYDSNQPQHF
CDR3nt: TGTGCCAGCAGCTTAGGAACCTACGATAGCAATCAGCCCCAGCATTTT